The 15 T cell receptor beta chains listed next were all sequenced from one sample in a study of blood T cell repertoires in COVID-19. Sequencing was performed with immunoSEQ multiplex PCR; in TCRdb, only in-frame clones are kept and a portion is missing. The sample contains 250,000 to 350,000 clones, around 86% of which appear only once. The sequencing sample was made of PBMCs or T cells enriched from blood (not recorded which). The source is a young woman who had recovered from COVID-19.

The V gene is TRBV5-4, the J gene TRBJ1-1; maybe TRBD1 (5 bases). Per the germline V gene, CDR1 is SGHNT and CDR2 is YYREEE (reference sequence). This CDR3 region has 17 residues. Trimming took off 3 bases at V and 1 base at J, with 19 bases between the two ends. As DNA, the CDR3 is TGTGCCAGCAGCTCATCGGGGCGGGGGACTTGGAACACTGAAGCTTTCTTT. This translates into CASSSSGRGTWNTEAFF.

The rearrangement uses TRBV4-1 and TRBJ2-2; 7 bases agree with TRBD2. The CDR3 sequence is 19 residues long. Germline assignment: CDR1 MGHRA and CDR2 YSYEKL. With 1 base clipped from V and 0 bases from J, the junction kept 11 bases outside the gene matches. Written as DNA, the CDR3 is TGCGCCAGCAGCCAAGTTGCATGGGCGGGGGTCACGAACACCGGGGAGCTGTTTTTT. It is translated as CASSQVAWAGVTNTGELFF.

CDR3 in DNA: TGTGCCAGCAACCAACTCCAGGGTAACGGCTACACCTTC. Translating gives CASNQLQGNGYTF. The gene calls are TRBV28 and TRBJ1-2; D might be TRBD1 (5 bases). Trimming took off 7 bases at V and 8 bases at J, with 17 bases between the two ends. The germline V gene has CDR1 MDHEN and CDR2 SYDVKM. The length of the CDR3 is 13 residues.

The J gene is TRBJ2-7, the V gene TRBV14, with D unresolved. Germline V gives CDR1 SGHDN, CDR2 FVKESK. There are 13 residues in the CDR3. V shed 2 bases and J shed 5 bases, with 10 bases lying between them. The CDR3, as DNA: TGTGCCAGCAGCCAAAAACCGCGAGACGAGCAGTACTTC. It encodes CASSQKPRDEQYF.

This CDR3 reads CASSLTSDSTDTQYF. In DNA form, the CDR3 reads TGTGCCAGCAGCCTGACTAGCGATAGCACAGATACGCAGTATTTT. This chain uses TRBV7-3 with TRBJ2-3; 8 positions match TRBD2. CDR1 and CDR2 (germline): SGHTA, FQGTGA. This CDR3 contains 15 residues. V gave up 5 bases and J gave up 0 bases; unmatched junction bases: 4.

The CDR3 region is CANWGGGTEAFF. CDR3 nucleotides: TGTGCCAACTGGGGCGGGGGCACTGAAGCTTTCTTT. The V and J genes are TRBV28 and TRBJ1-1, with a tentative D call TRBD1 (5 bases). Deletions cut 10 bases from V and 4 bases from J, with 13 bases between. The V gene's germline CDR1 is MDHEN and CDR2 SYDVKM. CDR3 length equals 12 residues.

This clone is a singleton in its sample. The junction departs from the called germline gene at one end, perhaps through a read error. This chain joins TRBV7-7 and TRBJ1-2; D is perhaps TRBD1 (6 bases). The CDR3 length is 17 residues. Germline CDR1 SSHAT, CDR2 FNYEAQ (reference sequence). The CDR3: CASSLIGRGCMDYGYTF. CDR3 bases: TGTGCTAGCAGCTTAATAGGCAGGGGATGCATGGACTATGGCTACACCTTC.

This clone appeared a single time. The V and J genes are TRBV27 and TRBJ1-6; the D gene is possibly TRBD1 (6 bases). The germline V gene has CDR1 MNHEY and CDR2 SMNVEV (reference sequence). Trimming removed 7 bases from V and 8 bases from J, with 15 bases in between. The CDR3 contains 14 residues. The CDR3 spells CASTWGQGHSPLHF. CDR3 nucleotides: TGTGCCAGCACCTGGGGGCAGGGTCATTCACCCCTCCACTTT.

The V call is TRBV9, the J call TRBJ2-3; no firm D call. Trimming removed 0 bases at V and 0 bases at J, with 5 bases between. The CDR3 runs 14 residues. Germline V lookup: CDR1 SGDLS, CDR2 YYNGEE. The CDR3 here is CASSVATSTDTQYF. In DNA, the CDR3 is TGTGCCAGCAGCGTAGCGACTAGCACAGATACGCAGTATTTT.

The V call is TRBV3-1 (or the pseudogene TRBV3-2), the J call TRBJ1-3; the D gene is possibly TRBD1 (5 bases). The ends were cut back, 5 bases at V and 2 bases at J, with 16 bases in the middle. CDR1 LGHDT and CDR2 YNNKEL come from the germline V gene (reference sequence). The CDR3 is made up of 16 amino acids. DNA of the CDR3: TGTGCCAGCAGCAAAAATACAGGAAAAGCTGGAAACACCATATATTTT. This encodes CASSKNTGKAGNTIYF.

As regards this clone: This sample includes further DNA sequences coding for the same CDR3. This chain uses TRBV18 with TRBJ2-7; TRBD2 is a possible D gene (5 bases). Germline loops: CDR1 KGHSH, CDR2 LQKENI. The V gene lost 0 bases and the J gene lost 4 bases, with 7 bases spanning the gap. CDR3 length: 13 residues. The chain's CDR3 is CASSPPSGYEQYF. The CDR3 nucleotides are TGTGCCAGCTCACCACCAAGCGGTTACGAGCAGTACTTC.

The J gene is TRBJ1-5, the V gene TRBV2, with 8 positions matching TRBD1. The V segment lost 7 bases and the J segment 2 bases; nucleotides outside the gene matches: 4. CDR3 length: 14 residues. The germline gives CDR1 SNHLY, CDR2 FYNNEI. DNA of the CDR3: TGTGCCAGCATAGGACAGGGAGGCAATCAGCCCCAGCATTTT. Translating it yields CASIGQGGNQPQHF.

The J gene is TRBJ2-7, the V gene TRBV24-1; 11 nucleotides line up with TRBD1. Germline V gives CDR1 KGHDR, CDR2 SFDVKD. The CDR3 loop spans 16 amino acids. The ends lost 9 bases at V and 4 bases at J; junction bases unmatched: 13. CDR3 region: CATGDPSGQGEYEQYF. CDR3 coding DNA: TGTGCCACCGGGGACCCATCGGGACAGGGGGAGTACGAGCAGTACTTC.

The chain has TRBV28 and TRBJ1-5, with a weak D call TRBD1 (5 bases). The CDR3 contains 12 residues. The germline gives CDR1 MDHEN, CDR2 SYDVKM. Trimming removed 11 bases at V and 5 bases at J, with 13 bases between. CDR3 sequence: CASGTSYQPQHF. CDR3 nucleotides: TGTGCCTCCGGGACTTCTTATCAGCCCCAGCATTTT.

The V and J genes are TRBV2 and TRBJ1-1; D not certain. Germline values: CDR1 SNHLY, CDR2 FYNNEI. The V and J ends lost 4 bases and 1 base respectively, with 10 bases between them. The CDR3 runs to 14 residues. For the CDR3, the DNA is TGTGCCAGCAGTGTCCTGGGCAAGAACACTGAAGCTTTCTTT. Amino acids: CASSVLGKNTEAFF.